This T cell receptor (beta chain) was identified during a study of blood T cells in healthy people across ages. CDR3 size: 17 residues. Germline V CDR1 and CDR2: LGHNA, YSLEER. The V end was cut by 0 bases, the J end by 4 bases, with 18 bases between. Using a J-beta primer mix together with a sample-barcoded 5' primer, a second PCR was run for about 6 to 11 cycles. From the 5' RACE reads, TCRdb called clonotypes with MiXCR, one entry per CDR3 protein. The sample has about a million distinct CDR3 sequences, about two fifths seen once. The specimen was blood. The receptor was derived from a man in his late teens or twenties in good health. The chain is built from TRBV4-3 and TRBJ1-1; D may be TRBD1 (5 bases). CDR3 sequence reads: CASSQDVGGGAGTEAFF. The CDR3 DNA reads TGCGCCAGCAGCCAAGACGTGGGCGGAGGGGCCGGCACTGAAGCTTTCTTT.